The rows below give T cell receptor beta chains drawn from one sample of a study of radiation and T cells in renal cell carcinoma. The assay was immunoSEQ multiplex PCR, and TCRdb's table has in-frame clones only and misses some. The table lists 15,000 to 20,000 clones, about 54% of them singletons. This material consisted of tumor tissue, taken from a patient whose treatment included radiotherapy and nephrectomy. The receptors stem from a man aged 50-60 years with renal cell carcinoma. CDR3s include the opening cysteine and the closing phenylalanine or tryptophan. The order of the fields is clone size, D gene, J gene, V gene, CDR3 protein, CDR3 DNA. A D gene is named only where the DNA matches it firmly. A row's size may be missing; if present it is once, few, many or a size class.

clone_size: -; d_call: TRBD2; j_call: TRBJ2-7; v_call: TRBV7-2; cdr3_aa: CASSRLAGVAYEQYF; cdr3_nt: TGTGCCAGCAGCCGACTAGCGGGGGTGGCCTACGAGCAGTACTTC
clone_size: -; d_call: -; j_call: TRBJ1-5; v_call: TRBV7-8; cdr3_aa: CASSLGPRLGGQPQHF; cdr3_nt: TGTGCCAGCAGCTTAGGCCCCAGGTTAGGGGGGCAGCCCCAGCATTTT
clone_size: -; d_call: TRBD2; j_call: TRBJ2-3; v_call: TRBV2; cdr3_aa: CASRTTSGITDTQYF; cdr3_nt: TGTGCCAGCAGGACCACTAGCGGCATCACAGATACGCAGTATTTT
clone_size: -; d_call: TRBD1; j_call: TRBJ2-7; v_call: TRBV7-6; cdr3_aa: CASSSDRGPSREQYF; cdr3_nt: TGTGCCAGCAGCTCCGACAGGGGGCCCTCTAGGGAGCAGTACTTC
clone_size: -; d_call: TRBD1; j_call: TRBJ1-5; v_call: TRBV6-1; cdr3_aa: CASSGPGQGHNQPQHF; cdr3_nt: TGTGCCAGCAGTGGACCGGGACAGGGCCACAATCAGCCCCAGCATTTT
clone_size: -; d_call: -; j_call: TRBJ2-3; v_call: TRBV7-2; cdr3_aa: CASSLIRGDTQYF; cdr3_nt: TGTGCCAGCAGCTTAATACGGGGAGATACGCAGTATTTT
clone_size: -; d_call: TRBD2; j_call: TRBJ2-2; v_call: TRBV6-6; cdr3_aa: CASRASGNTGELFF; cdr3_nt: TGTGCCAGCAGGGCTAGCGGGAACACCGGGGAGCTGTTTTTT
clone_size: -; d_call: -; j_call: TRBJ1-1; v_call: TRBV6-6; cdr3_aa: CASSYSGSGALEAFF; cdr3_nt: TGTGCCAGCAGTTACTCAGGGAGTGGGGCACTTGAAGCTTTCTTT
clone_size: few; d_call: -; j_call: TRBJ1-1; v_call: TRBV14; cdr3_aa: CASSQVAGSDTEAFF; cdr3_nt: TGTGCCAGCAGCCAAGTGGCGGGTTCTGACACTGAAGCTTTCTTT
clone_size: -; d_call: TRBD1; j_call: TRBJ2-1; v_call: TRBV6-1; cdr3_aa: CASSVGTGGYNEQFF; cdr3_nt: TGTGCCAGCAGTGTCGGGACAGGGGGCTACAATGAGCAGTTCTTC
clone_size: -; d_call: -; j_call: TRBJ1-5; v_call: TRBV7-9; cdr3_aa: CASSLDQLNQPQHF; cdr3_nt: TGTGCCAGCAGCTTAGACCAGCTTAATCAGCCCCAGCATTTT
clone_size: -; d_call: TRBD1; j_call: TRBJ2-2; v_call: TRBV9; cdr3_aa: CASSVGTGQSGELFF; cdr3_nt: TGTGCCAGCAGCGTAGGGACAGGGCAGAGCGGGGAGCTGTTTTTT
clone_size: few; d_call: -; j_call: TRBJ1-5; v_call: TRBV7-8; cdr3_aa: CASSLEGASNQPQHF; cdr3_nt: TGTGCCAGCAGCTTAGAAGGGGCTAGCAATCAGCCCCAGCATTTT
clone_size: -; d_call: -; j_call: TRBJ2-7; v_call: TRBV9; cdr3_aa: CASAMDSNPLEQYF; cdr3_nt: TGTGCCAGCGCCATGGACAGCAATCCACTCGAGCAGTACTTC
clone_size: medium-sized; d_call: -; j_call: TRBJ1-1; v_call: TRBV16; cdr3_aa: CASSQGTSTRGTEAFF; cdr3_nt: TGTGCCAGCAGCCAAGGAACTAGTACGAGGGGCACTGAAGCTTTCTTT
clone_size: few; d_call: -; j_call: TRBJ2-2; v_call: TRBV5-1; cdr3_aa: CASSSLAYHTGELFF; cdr3_nt: TGCGCCAGCAGCTCCTTAGCGTATCACACCGGGGAGCTGTTTTTT
clone_size: few; d_call: TRBD2; j_call: TRBJ2-3; v_call: TRBV28; cdr3_aa: CASSLAGNTDTQYF; cdr3_nt: TGTGCCAGCAGCTTAGCGGGTAACACAGATACGCAGTATTTT
clone_size: few; d_call: -; j_call: TRBJ2-3; v_call: TRBV15; cdr3_aa: CATSRVWGARDTQYF; cdr3_nt: TGTGCCACCAGCAGAGTATGGGGGGCCAGAGATACGCAGTATTTT
clone_size: few; d_call: -; j_call: TRBJ1-5; v_call: TRBV15; cdr3_aa: CATSRGGVSNQPQHF; cdr3_nt: TGTGCCACCAGCAGAGGCGGGGTTAGCAATCAGCCCCAGCATTTT
clone_size: -; d_call: -; j_call: TRBJ2-7; v_call: TRBV11-1; cdr3_aa: CASSPEGEGSVYF; cdr3_nt: TGTGCCAGCAGCCCCGAAGGCGAGGGGTCCGTGTACTTC
clone_size: -; d_call: TRBD1; j_call: TRBJ2-3; v_call: TRBV27; cdr3_aa: CASSLYGTATDTQYF; cdr3_nt: TGTGCCAGCAGTTTATACGGGACAGCCACAGATACGCAGTATTTT
clone_size: -; d_call: TRBD2; j_call: TRBJ2-3; v_call: TRBV28; cdr3_aa: CASSEPGLGRDTQYF; cdr3_nt: TGTGCCAGCAGTGAACCGGGACTAGGGAGAGATACGCAGTATTTT
clone_size: -; d_call: TRBD2; j_call: TRBJ2-5; v_call: TRBV28; cdr3_aa: CASRTEREGETQYF; cdr3_nt: TGTGCCAGCAGAACCGAGCGGGAGGGGGAGACCCAGTACTTC
clone_size: -; d_call: -; j_call: TRBJ2-7; v_call: TRBV5-1; cdr3_aa: CASSFQMPSYEQYF; cdr3_nt: TGCGCCAGCAGCTTTCAGATGCCCTCCTACGAGCAGTACTTC
clone_size: once; d_call: -; j_call: TRBJ1-3; v_call: TRBV5-1; cdr3_aa: CASSLLPPGPQSTSGNTIYF; cdr3_nt: TGCGCCAGCAGCTTGCTACCCCCGGGACCCCAGTCCACCTCTGGAAACACCATATATTTT
clone_size: -; d_call: -; j_call: TRBJ2-5; v_call: TRBV6-6; cdr3_aa: CASSFDTLQETQYF; cdr3_nt: TGTGCCAGCAGTTTCGACACGCTTCAAGAGACCCAGTACTTC
clone_size: few; d_call: -; j_call: TRBJ2-2; v_call: TRBV6-1; cdr3_aa: CASSLRRAGELFF; cdr3_nt: TGTGCCAGCAGCTTGCGGAGGGCGGGGGAGCTGTTTTTT
clone_size: -; d_call: -; j_call: TRBJ2-3; v_call: TRBV29-1; cdr3_aa: CSGETGNTQYF; cdr3_nt: TGCAGCGGTGAGACTGGTAATACGCAGTATTTT
clone_size: -; d_call: TRBD2; j_call: TRBJ2-7; v_call: TRBV7-8; cdr3_aa: CASSLSGGDYEQYF; cdr3_nt: TGTGCCAGCAGCTTATCGGGGGGGGACTACGAGCAGTACTTC
clone_size: -; d_call: TRBD2; j_call: TRBJ2-1; v_call: TRBV10-1; cdr3_aa: CASSDRGDYNEQFF; cdr3_nt: TGCGCCAGCAGTGACCGGGGGGACTACAATGAGCAGTTCTTC
clone_size: -; d_call: -; j_call: TRBJ2-7; v_call: TRBV5-6; cdr3_aa: CASENRGSYSEQYF; cdr3_nt: TGTGCCAGCGAAAACCGAGGCTCGTACAGCGAGCAGTACTTC
clone_size: -; d_call: -; j_call: TRBJ1-3; v_call: TRBV5-1; cdr3_aa: CASSGLAGNTIYF; cdr3_nt: TGCGCCAGTTCGGGCTTGGCTGGAAACACCATATATTTT
clone_size: -; d_call: -; j_call: TRBJ2-1; v_call: TRBV11-1; cdr3_aa: CASSFGAVSSYNEQFF; cdr3_nt: TGTGCCAGCAGCTTTGGGGCAGTTAGCTCCTACAATGAGCAGTTCTTC
clone_size: -; d_call: -; j_call: TRBJ1-1; v_call: TRBV19; cdr3_aa: CASSIHQGPAFF; cdr3_nt: TGTGCCAGTAGTATTCATCAGGGGCCAGCTTTCTTT
clone_size: once; d_call: -; j_call: TRBJ1-4; v_call: TRBV7-2; cdr3_aa: CASSFQATNEKLFF; cdr3_nt: TGTGCCAGCAGCTTCCAAGCAACTAATGAAAAACTGTTTTTT
clone_size: -; d_call: TRBD2; j_call: TRBJ2-3; v_call: TRBV2; cdr3_aa: CASDRGVVSTDTQYF; cdr3_nt: TGTGCCAGCGATCGGGGGGTGGTAAGCACAGATACGCAGTATTTT
clone_size: -; d_call: -; j_call: TRBJ1-5; v_call: TRBV27; cdr3_aa: CASSPRGGGQPQHF; cdr3_nt: TGTGCCAGCAGTCCCCGGGGGGGCGGTCAGCCCCAGCATTTT
clone_size: -; d_call: -; j_call: TRBJ1-5; v_call: TRBV18; cdr3_aa: CASSPRDTPNQPQHF; cdr3_nt: TGTGCCAGCTCACCGCGGGACACCCCCAATCAGCCCCAGCATTTT
clone_size: -; d_call: -; j_call: TRBJ2-7; v_call: TRBV23-1; cdr3_aa: CASSPEGHGTYEQYF; cdr3_nt: TGCGCCAGCAGTCCGGAGGGACACGGGACCTACGAGCAGTACTTC
clone_size: -; d_call: TRBD2; j_call: TRBJ2-3; v_call: TRBV11-3; cdr3_aa: CASSLSFGTSGTDTQYF; cdr3_nt: TGTGCCAGCAGCTTGTCGTTTGGGACTAGCGGCACAGATACGCAGTATTTT
clone_size: few; d_call: TRBD1; j_call: TRBJ2-7; v_call: TRBV6-6; cdr3_aa: CASSYPDRGGEQYF; cdr3_nt: TGTGCCAGCAGTTACCCGGACAGGGGGGGTGAGCAGTACTTC
clone_size: -; d_call: -; j_call: TRBJ2-5; v_call: TRBV10-3; cdr3_aa: CAISVGNQETQYF; cdr3_nt: TGTGCCATCAGTGTCGGTAATCAAGAGACCCAGTACTTC
clone_size: once; d_call: TRBD2; j_call: TRBJ2-5; v_call: TRBV11-1; cdr3_aa: CASSYRRAGVGVETQYF; cdr3_nt: TGTGCCAGCAGCTACAGGAGGGCGGGGGTCGGGGTCGAGACCCAGTACTTC